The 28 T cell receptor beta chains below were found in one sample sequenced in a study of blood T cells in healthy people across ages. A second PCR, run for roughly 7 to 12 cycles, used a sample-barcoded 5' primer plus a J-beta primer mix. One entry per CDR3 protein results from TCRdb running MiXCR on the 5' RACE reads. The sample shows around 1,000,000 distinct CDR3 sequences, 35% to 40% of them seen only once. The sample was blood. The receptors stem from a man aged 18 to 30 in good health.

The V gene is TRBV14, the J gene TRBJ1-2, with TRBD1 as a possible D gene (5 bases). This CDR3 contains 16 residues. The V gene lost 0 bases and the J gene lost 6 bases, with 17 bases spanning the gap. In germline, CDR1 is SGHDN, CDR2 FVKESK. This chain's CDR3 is CASSQERRTNLDGYTF. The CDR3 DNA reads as TGTGCCAGCAGCCAAGAACGTAGGACAAATCTCGATGGCTACACCTTC.

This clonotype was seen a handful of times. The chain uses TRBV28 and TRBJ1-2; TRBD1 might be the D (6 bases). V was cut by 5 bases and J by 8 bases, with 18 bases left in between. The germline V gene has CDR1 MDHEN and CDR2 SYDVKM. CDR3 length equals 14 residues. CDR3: CASSTDRTGAGYTF. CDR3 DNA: TGTGCCAGCAGTACAGACAGGACTGGGGCGGGCTACACCTTC.

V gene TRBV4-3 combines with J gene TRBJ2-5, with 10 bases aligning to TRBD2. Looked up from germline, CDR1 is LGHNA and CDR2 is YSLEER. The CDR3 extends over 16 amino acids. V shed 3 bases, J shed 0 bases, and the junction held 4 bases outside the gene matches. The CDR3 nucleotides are TGCGCCAGCAGCCAGGGGACTAGCGCCAACCAAGAGACCCAGTACTTC. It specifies CASSQGTSANQETQYF.

The CDR3 sequence: CSATPPGLAPYEQYF. The CDR3 DNA follows: TGCAGTGCTACTCCACCGGGACTAGCGCCCTACGAGCAGTACTTC. This sequence joins TRBV20-1 and TRBJ2-7; 10 nucleotides align to TRBD2. Looked up from germline, CDR1 is DFQATT and CDR2 is SNEGSKA (reference sequence). The ends lost 4 bases at V and 2 bases at J; junction bases unmatched: 8. CDR3 length: 15 amino acids.

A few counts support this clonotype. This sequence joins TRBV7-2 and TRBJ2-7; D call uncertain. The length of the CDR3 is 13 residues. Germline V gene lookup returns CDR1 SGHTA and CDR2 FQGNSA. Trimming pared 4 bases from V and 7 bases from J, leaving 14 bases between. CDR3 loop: CASSSSMVNEQYF. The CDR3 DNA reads TGTGCCAGCAGCTCCTCTATGGTAAATGAGCAGTACTTC.

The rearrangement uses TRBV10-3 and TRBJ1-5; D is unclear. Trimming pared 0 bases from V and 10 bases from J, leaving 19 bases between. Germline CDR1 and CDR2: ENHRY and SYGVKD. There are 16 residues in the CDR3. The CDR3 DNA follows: TGTGCCATCAGTGAGTCGTTACCCGGGAGTGGTGAACCCCAGCATTTT. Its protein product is CAISESLPGSGEPQHF.

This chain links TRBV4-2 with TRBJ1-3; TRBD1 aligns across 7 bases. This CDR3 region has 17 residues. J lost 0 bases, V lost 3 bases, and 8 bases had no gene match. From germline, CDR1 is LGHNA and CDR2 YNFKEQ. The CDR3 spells CASSQETGSFSGNTIYF. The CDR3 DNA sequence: TGTGCCAGCAGCCAGGAGACAGGGAGTTTCTCTGGAAACACCATATATTTT.

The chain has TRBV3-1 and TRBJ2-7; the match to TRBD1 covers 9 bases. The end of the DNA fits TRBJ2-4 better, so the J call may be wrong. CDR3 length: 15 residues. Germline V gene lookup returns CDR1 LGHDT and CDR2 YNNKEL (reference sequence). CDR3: CASSPEDRGDAIQYF. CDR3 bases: TGTGCCAGCAGCCCCGAGGACAGGGGTGACGCCATTCAGTACTTC.

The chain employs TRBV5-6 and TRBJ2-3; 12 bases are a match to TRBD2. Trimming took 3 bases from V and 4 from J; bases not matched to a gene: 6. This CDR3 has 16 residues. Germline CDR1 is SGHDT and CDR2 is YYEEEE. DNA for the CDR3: TGTGCCAGCAGCTCAAGACTAGCGGGGGTGTCAGATACGCAGTATTTT. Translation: CASSSRLAGVSDTQYF.

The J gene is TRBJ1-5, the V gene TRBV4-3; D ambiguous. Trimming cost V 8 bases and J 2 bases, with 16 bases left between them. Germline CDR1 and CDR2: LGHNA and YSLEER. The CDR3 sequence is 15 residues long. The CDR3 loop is CASQGTAGGNQPQHF. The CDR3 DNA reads TGCGCCAGCCAAGGAACAGCCGGGGGCAATCAGCCCCAGCATTTT.

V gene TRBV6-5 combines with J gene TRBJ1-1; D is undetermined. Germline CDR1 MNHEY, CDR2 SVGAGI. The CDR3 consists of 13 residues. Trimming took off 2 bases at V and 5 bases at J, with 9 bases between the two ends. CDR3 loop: CASSYARWTEAFF. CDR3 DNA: TGTGCCAGCAGTTACGCTAGGTGGACTGAAGCTTTCTTT.

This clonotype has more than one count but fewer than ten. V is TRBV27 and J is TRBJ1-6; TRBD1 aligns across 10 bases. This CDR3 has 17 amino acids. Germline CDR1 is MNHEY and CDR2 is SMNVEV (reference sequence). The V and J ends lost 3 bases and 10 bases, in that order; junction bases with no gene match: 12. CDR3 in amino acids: CASSFWSPGTGASPLHF. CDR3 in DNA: TGTGCCAGCAGTTTCTGGAGTCCTGGGACAGGGGCCTCACCCCTCCACTTT.

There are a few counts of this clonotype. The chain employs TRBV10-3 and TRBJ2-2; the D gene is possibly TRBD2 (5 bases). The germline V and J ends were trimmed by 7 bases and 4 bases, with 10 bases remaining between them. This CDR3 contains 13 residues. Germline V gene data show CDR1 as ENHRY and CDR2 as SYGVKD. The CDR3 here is CAIMEDPTGELFF. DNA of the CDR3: TGTGCCATCATGGAGGATCCCACCGGGGAGCTGTTTTTT.

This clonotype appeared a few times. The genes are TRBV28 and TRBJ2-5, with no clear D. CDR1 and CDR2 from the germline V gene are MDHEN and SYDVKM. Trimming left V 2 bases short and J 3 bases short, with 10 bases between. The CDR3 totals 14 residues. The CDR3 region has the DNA TGTGCCAGCAGTTTACGGCTAGACGAAGAGACCCAGTACTTC. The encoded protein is CASSLRLDEETQYF. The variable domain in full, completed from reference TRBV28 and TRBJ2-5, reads DVKVTQSSRYLVKRTGEKVFLECVQDMDHENMFWYRQDPGLGLRLIYFSYDVKMKEKGDIPEGYSVSREKKERFSLILESASTNQTSMYLCASSLRLDEETQYFGPGTRLLVL.

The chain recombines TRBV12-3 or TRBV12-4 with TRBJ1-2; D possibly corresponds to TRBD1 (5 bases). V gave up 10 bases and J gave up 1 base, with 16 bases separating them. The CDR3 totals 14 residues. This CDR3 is CATVRGNGNYGYTF. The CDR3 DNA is TGTGCCACGGTCCGGGGGAACGGTAACTATGGCTACACCTTC.

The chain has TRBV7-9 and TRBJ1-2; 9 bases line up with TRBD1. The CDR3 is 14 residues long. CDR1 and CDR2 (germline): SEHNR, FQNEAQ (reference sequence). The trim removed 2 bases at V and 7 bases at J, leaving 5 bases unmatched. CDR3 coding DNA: TGTGCCAGCAGCTTATCCCGGACAGGGGTTGGCTACACCTTC. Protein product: CASSLSRTGVGYTF.

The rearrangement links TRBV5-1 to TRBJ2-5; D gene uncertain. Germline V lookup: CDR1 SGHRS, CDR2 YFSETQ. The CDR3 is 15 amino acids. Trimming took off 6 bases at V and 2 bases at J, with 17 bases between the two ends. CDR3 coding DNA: TGCGCCAGCAATTCCAGCCCTAGTCGGCAAGAGACCCAGTACTTC. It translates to CASNSSPSRQETQYF.

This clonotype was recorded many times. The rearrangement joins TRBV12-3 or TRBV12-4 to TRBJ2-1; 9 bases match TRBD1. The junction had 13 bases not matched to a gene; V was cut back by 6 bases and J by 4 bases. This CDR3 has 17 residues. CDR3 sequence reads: CASRLDRGRPIYNEQFF. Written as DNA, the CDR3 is TGTGCCAGCAGACTGGACAGGGGTCGACCTATTTACAATGAGCAGTTCTTC.

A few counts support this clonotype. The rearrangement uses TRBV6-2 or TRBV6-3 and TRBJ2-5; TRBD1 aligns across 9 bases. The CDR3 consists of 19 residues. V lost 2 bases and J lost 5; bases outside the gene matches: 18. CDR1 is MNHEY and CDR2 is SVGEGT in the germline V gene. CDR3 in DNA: TGTGCCAGCAGTTACGAGGGGACAGGGATACCCGCTACCCAGGAGACCCAGTACTTC. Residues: CASSYEGTGIPATQETQYF.

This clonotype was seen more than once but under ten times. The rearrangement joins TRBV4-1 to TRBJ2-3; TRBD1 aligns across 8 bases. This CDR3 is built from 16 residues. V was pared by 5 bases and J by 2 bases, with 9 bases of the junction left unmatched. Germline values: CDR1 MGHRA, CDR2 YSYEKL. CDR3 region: CASSSIQGVFTDTQYF. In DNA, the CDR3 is TGCGCCAGCAGCTCTATACAGGGGGTTTTCACAGATACGCAGTATTTT.

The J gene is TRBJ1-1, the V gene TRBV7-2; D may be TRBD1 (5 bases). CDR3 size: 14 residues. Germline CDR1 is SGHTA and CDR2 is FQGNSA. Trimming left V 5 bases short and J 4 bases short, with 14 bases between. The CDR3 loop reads CASSATDRVTEAFF. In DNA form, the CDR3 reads TGTGCCAGCAGCGCAACCGACAGAGTCACTGAAGCTTTCTTT.

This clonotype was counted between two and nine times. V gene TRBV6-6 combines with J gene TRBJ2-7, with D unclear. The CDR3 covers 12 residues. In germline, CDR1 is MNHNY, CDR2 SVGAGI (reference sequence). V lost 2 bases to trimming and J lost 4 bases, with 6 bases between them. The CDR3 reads CASSYGFYEQYF. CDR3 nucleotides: TGTGCCAGCAGTTACGGCTTTTACGAGCAGTACTTC.

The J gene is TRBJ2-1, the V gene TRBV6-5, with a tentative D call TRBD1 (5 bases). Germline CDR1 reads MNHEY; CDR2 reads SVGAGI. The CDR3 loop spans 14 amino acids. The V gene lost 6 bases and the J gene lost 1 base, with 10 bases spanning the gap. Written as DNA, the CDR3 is TGTGCCAGCAGCGACAGACCATCCTACAATGAGCAGTTCTTC. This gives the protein CASSDRPSYNEQFF.

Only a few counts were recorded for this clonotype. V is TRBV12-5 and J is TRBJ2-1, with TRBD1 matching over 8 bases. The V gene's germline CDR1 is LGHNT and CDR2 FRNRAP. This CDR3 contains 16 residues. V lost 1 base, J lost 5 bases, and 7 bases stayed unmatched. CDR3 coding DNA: TGTGCTAGTGGTTTGGCGACAGGGGCGACCCACAATGAGCAGTTCTTC. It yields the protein CASGLATGATHNEQFF.

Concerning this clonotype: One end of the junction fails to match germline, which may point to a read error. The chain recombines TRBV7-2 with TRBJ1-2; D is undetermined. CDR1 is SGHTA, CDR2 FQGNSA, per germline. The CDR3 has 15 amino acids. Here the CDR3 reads CASSLESGEWYGYTF. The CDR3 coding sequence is TGTGCCAGTAGCTTAGAGAGTGGGGAATGGTATGGCTACACCTTC.

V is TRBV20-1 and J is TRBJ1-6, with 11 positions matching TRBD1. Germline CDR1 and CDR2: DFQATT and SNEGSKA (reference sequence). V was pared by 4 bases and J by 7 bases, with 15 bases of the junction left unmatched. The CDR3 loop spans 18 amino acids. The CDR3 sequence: CSATGPGQGVYGNSPLHF. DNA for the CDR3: TGCAGTGCTACCGGACCGGGACAGGGGGTCTACGGAAATTCACCCCTCCACTTT.

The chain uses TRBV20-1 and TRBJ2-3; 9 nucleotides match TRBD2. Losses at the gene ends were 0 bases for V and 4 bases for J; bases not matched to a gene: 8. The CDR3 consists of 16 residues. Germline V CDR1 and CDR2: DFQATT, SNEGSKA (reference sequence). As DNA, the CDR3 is TGCAGTGCTAGAGACCCCGGGACTAGCTCCGCAGATACGCAGTATTTT. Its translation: CSARDPGTSSADTQYF.

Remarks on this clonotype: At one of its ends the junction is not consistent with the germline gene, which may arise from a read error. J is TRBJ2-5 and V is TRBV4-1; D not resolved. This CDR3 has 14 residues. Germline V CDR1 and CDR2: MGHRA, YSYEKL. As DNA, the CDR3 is TGCGACAGCAGCCAAGGCAGACACCAAGAGACCCAGTACTTC. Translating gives CDSSQGRHQETQYF.